This T cell receptor (beta chain) was identified during a study of CD8+ T cells in alopecia areata. The study's findings and limits: Affected lesional scalp, above all in alopecia totalis/universalis, was more clonal than normal scalp. Against the mouse data, patients shared TCRs less clearly, possibly for HLA reasons.

Investigators isolated RNA and reverse transcribed it into cDNA to act as the sequencing template. The method was immunoSEQ multiplex PCR; TCRdb's version includes in-frame clones alone and lacks a portion of them. The sample contains some 150,000 clones, about two thirds of which appear only once. Isolation of CD4+ and CD8+ T cells from PBMCs was achieved by sorting. Trimming pared 2 bases from V and 1 base from J, leaving 16 bases between. CDR3 length equals 17 residues. Germline V gene sequence: CDR1 SGHRS, CDR2 YFSETQ. A note on this clone: Its specificity is not known.

J is TRBJ2-1 and V is TRBV5-1; TRBD2 is a possible D gene (5 bases). The clonotype originates from a human donor in good health. Source material: CD8+ T cells sorted from blood. The CDR3 coding sequence is TGCGCCAGCAGCTTTATGTACCTAGCAGCTTCCTACAATGAGCAGTTCTTC. It specifies CASSFMYLAASYNEQFF.